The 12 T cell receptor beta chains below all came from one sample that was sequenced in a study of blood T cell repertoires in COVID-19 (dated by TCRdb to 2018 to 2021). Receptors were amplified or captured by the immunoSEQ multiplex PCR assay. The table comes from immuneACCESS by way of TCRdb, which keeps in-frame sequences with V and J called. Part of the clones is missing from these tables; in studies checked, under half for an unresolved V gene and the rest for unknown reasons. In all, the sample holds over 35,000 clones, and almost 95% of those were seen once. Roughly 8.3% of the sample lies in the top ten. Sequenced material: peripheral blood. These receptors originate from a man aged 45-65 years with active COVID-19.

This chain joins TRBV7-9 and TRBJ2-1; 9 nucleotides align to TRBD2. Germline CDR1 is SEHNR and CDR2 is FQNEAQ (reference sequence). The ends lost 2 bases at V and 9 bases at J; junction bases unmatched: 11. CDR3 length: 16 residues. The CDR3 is CASSLIPLAGRGEQFF. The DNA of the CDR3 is TGTGCCAGCAGCTTAATCCCCCTAGCGGGAAGGGGTGAGCAGTTCTTC.

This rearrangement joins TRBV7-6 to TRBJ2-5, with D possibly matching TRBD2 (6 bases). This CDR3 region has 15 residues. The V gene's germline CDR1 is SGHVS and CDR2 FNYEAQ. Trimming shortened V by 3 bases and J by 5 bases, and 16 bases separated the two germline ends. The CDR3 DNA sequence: TGTGCCAGCAGCTTCCTCGCCAGGGACTTCGAGACCCAGTACTTC. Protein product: CASSFLARDFETQYF. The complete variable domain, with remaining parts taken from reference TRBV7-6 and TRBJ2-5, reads GAGVSQSPRYKVTKRGQDVALRCDPISGHVSLYWYRQALGQGPEFLTYFNYEAQQDKSGLPNDRFSAERPEGSISTLTIQRTEQRDSAMYRCASSFLARDFETQYFGPGTRLLVL.

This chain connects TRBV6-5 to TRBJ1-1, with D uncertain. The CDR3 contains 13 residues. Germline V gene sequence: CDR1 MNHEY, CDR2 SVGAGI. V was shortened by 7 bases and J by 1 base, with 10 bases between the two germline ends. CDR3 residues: CASKRAANTEAFF. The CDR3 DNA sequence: TGTGCCAGCAAGAGGGCGGCGAACACTGAAGCTTTCTTT.

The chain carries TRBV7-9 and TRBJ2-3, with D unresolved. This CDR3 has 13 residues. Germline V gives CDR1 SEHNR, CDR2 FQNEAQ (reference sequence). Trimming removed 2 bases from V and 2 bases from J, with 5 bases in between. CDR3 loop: CASSLQNTDTQYF. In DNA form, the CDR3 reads TGTGCCAGCAGCTTACAGAACACAGATACGCAGTATTTT.

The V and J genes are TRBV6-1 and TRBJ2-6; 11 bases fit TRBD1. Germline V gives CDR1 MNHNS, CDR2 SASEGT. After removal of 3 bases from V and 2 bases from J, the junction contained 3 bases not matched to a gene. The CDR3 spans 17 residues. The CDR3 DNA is TGTGCCAGCAGTGAGTTGGACAGGGGGCCTGGGGCCAACGTCCTGACTTTC. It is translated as CASSELDRGPGANVLTF.

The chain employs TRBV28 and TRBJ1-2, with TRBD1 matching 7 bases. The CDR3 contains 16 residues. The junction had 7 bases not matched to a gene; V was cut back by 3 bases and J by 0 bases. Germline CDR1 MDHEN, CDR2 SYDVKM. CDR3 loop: CASSLTGTRANYGYTF. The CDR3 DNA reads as TGTGCCAGCAGTTTGACAGGGACCAGAGCTAACTATGGCTACACCTTC.

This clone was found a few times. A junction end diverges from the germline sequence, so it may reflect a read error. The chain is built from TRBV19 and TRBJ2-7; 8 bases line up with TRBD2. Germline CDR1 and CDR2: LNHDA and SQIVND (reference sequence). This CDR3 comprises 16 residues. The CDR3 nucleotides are TGTGCCAGTAGTATGACGAGCGGGAGTACGTCCTCCGAGCAGTACTTC. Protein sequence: CASSMTSGSTSSEQYF.

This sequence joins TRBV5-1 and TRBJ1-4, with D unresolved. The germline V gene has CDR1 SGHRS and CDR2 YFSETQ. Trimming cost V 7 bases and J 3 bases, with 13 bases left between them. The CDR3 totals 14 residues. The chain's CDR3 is CASGRGDPNEKLFF. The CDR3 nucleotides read TGCGCCAGCGGAAGAGGAGATCCTAATGAAAAACTGTTTTTT.

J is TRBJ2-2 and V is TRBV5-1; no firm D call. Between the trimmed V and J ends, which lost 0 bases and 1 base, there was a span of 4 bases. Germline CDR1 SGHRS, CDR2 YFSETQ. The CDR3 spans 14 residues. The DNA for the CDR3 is TGCGCCAGCAGCTTGGCAGGGAACACCGGGGAGCTGTTTTTT. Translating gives CASSLAGNTGELFF.

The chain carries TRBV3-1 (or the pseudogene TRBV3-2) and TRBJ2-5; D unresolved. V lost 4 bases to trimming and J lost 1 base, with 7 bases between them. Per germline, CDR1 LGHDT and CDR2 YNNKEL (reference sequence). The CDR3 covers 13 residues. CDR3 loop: CASSPTGQETQYF. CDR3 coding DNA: TGTGCCAGCAGCCCTACGGGCCAAGAGACCCAGTACTTC.

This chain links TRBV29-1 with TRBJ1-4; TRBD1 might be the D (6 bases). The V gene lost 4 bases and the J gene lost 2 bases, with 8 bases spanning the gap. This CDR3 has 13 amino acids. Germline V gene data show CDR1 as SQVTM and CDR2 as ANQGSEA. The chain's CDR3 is CSVGQGTNEKLFF. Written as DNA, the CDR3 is TGCAGCGTTGGGCAGGGGACTAATGAAAAACTGTTTTTT.

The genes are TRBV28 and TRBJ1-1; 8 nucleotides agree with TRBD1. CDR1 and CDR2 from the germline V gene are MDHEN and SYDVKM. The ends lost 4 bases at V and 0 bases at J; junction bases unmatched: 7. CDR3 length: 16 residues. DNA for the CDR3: TGTGCCAGCAGTTCAACCCGACAGGGGATGAACACTGAAGCTTTCTTT. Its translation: CASSSTRQGMNTEAFF.